The subject of this entry is one T cell receptor beta chain. What it recognizes is unknown. This CDR3 is also generated by other DNA sequences in the sample. The data were obtained in a study of shared clonotypes between healthy human individuals. The study, taken as a whole, reports: Genetic and exposure-history diversity was limited by the few donors. Among four donors, about 5% of naive CD4 clonotypes were found in common. Specimens sampled were limited to blood, with tissue repertoires likely differing.

Germline lookup yields CDR1 MNHEY and CDR2 SVGAGI. This CDR3 has 15 residues. V shed 2 bases and J shed 0 bases, with 8 bases lying between them. Data came from immunoSEQ multiplex PCR; TCRdb stores just in-frame clones and leaves some out. The table has over 850,000 clones, around 78% seen once. This receptor was taken from a man aged 18-30 years in good health. Some clones in this sample may be carry-over from other donors' samples. The specimen was memory CD4+ T cells from PBMCs. This sample's subset: CD45RA-negative fraction. V and J are TRBV6-5 and TRBJ2-1; D remains unclear. In DNA form, the CDR3 reads TGTGCCAGCAGTTACCGGGCTTCCTCCTACAATGAGCAGTTCTTC. Translated, it gives CASSYRASSYNEQFF.